This entry lists 14 T cell receptor beta chains sequenced from one sample in a study of blood T cell repertoires in COVID-19. Assay: immunoSEQ multiplex PCR; the TCRdb copy retains only in-frame clones and omits some. The sample records more than 100,000 clones, around 87% being singletons. Material: peripheral blood. These receptors were taken from a woman aged 60-75 years with acute or convalescent COVID-19.

This sequence joins TRBV6-6 and TRBJ2-1; 13 nucleotides align to TRBD2. Germline CDR1 reads MNHNY; CDR2 reads SVGAGI (reference sequence). J lost 5 bases, V lost 7 bases, and 5 bases had no gene match. This CDR3 is built from 15 residues. CDR3 loop: CASTFGLAGDNEQFF. CDR3 coding DNA: TGTGCCAGCACCTTTGGACTAGCGGGAGACAATGAGCAGTTCTTC.

This clone was seen just once. The chain couples TRBV18 to TRBJ2-7; D call uncertain. The CDR3 totals 15 residues. The V and J ends lost 0 bases and 0 bases respectively, with 9 bases between them. Germline-derived CDR1 and CDR2 are KGHSH and LQKENI. CDR3 coding DNA: TGTGCCAGCTCACCACCGAACAGATACTCCTACGAGCAGTACTTC. It encodes CASSPPNRYSYEQYF.

The chain links TRBV6-2 or TRBV6-3 to TRBJ1-3; 7 positions match TRBD1. Trimming took 5 bases from V and 4 from J; bases not matched to a gene: 11. Germline V lookup: CDR1 MNHEY, CDR2 SVGEGT. This CDR3 contains 16 residues. The CDR3 DNA sequence: TGTGCCAGCAGTCCCAGGAGGACAGGACAAGGAAACACCATATATTTT. This codes for CASSPRRTGQGNTIYF.

This sequence joins TRBV3-1 (or the pseudogene TRBV3-2) and TRBJ2-5; 8 bases map to TRBD2. The CDR3 spans 15 residues. CDR1 and CDR2 (germline): LGHDT, YNNKEL (reference sequence). Losses at the gene ends were 6 bases for V and 1 base for J; bases not matched to a gene: 7. This CDR3 is CASSPAGVGQETQYF. CDR3 nucleotide sequence: TGTGCCAGCAGTCCAGCGGGAGTCGGCCAAGAGACCCAGTACTTC.

V and J are TRBV6-1 and TRBJ1-5; D not certain. The germline CDR1 and CDR2 sequences are MNHNS and SASEGT. The CDR3 consists of 12 residues. V lost 3 bases and J lost 6, with 6 bases in between. DNA for the CDR3: TGTGCCAGCAGTGAGAGAGGTCAGCCCCAGCATTTT. The encoded protein is CASSERGQPQHF.

The rearrangement joins TRBV6-5 to TRBJ1-1; D is unresolved. V was cut by 0 bases and J by 0 bases, with 5 bases left in between. This CDR3 has 14 amino acids. CDR1 and CDR2 from the germline V gene are MNHEY and SVGAGI. Here the CDR3 DNA reads TGTGCCAGCAGTTACTCACAGCTGAACACTGAAGCTTTCTTT. Translating gives CASSYSQLNTEAFF.

This sequence joins TRBV2 and TRBJ2-1, with 13 bases aligning to TRBD2. The CDR3 contains 15 residues. Germline CDR1 reads SNHLY; CDR2 reads FYNNEI. V shed 6 bases and J 3 bases; nucleotides not matched to a gene: 2. In nucleotides, the CDR3 is TGTGCCAGCAGATGGACTAGCGGGAGCTACAATGAGCAGTTCTTC. Protein product: CASRWTSGSYNEQFF.

V is TRBV7-9 and J is TRBJ2-3; 10 nucleotides match TRBD2. Germline V CDR1 and CDR2: SEHNR, FQNEAQ (reference sequence). The V gene end was trimmed by 3 bases and the J gene end by 10 bases; junction bases not matched to a gene: 10. This CDR3 spans 15 amino acids. The CDR3 region is CASSFTSGEQGAQYF. CDR3 nucleotide sequence: TGTGCCAGCAGCTTTACTAGCGGGGAGCAAGGAGCGCAGTATTTT.

The chain joins TRBV11-3 to TRBJ1-4, with 7 bases identical to TRBD1. Germline lookup yields CDR1 SGHNT and CDR2 YENEEA. After removal of 5 bases from V and 4 bases from J, the junction contained 7 bases not matched to a gene. The CDR3 sequence is 15 residues long. CDR3 bases: TGTGCCAGCAGCCCCCAGGGGGGAGTTAATGAAAAACTGTTTTTT. This codes for CASSPQGGVNEKLFF.

This sequence joins TRBV9 and TRBJ2-1; TRBD2 matches 7 bases. Germline CDR1 is SGDLS and CDR2 is YYNGEE. The V and J ends lost 4 bases and 2 bases, in that order; junction bases with no gene match: 9. The CDR3 extends over 16 amino acids. In DNA form, the CDR3 reads TGTGCCAGCAGCCCTGGTCCTAGCGGTCCCTACAATGAGCAGTTCTTC. Translating gives CASSPGPSGPYNEQFF.

A single count supports this clone. The genes are TRBV29-1 and TRBJ2-1; a possible D gene is TRBD2 (6 bases). Deletions cut 4 bases from V and 9 bases from J, with 16 bases between. This CDR3 spans 13 amino acids. Looked up from germline, CDR1 is SQVTM and CDR2 is ANQGSEA. Here the CDR3 reads CSVAPRREFEQFF. Here the CDR3 DNA reads TGCAGCGTTGCCCCAAGGAGGGAGTTTGAGCAGTTCTTC.

This chain joins TRBV6-5 and TRBJ1-2; the D is unclear. The germline gives CDR1 MNHEY, CDR2 SVGAGI. With 2 bases removed from V and 5 bases from J, the gap between germline ends came to 12 bases. The CDR3 covers 14 residues. The CDR3: CASSYTPGSYGYTF. CDR3 DNA: TGTGCCAGCAGTTACACACCGGGATCATATGGCTACACCTTC.

This clone was picked up one time. A junction boundary mismatches the germline segment, possibly from a read error. This rearrangement joins TRBV5-5 to TRBJ2-3; 10 bases line up with TRBD2. Germline lookup yields CDR1 SGHKS and CDR2 YYEKEE (reference sequence). The CDR3 totals 11 residues. CDR3 bases: TGTGCCAGCAGCTTCGGGACTAGCGATGTATTC. Its translation is CASSFGTSDVF.

V is TRBV10-3 and J is TRBJ1-2; D is unclear. V shed 2 bases and J shed 7 bases, with 8 bases lying between them. Germline CDR1 ENHRY, CDR2 SYGVKD. The CDR3 is 12 residues long. Written as DNA, the CDR3 is TGTGCCATCAGTGAGGCAGGTTTTGGCTACACCTTC. As protein: CAISEAGFGYTF.